The entry that follows covers one T cell receptor beta chain sequence. Antigen unknown. These data belong to a study of shared clonotypes between healthy human individuals. Findings of the study overall: Shared clonotypes: roughly 4.7% naive CD4, 3% to 3.5% naive CD8, about 2.2% memory CD4, 0.4% memory CD8.

The CDR3 has 14 residues. After removal of 6 bases from V and 6 bases from J, the junction contained 10 bases not matched to a gene. The germline CDR1 and CDR2 sequences are LNHDA and SQIVND (reference sequence). Each of the donors was a healthy adult who was HIV-negative and had not had a recent acute infection or vaccination. The authors split each subset's genomic DNA evenly across several immunoSEQ plates. Generated by immunoSEQ multiplex PCR, the TCRdb table keeps only in-frame clones and is missing some. The data show 1,500,000 or so clones, approximately 98.5% seen once. V is TRBV19 and J is TRBJ1-2, with 7 bases matching TRBD1. This receptor was taken from a man aged 30 to 39 in good health. The specimen sequenced was naive CD4+ T cells sorted from blood. Subset reported: CD45RA+ positively selected. The CDR3 spells CASRPLTGRHGYTF. The CDR3 region has the DNA TGTGCCAGTAGACCCCTGACAGGGAGGCATGGCTACACCTTC.